These 15 T cell receptor beta chains came from one sample sequenced in a study. TCRdb passed the RT-PCR reads through MiXCR, listing each CDR3 protein once. Of almost 700,000 distinct CDR3 sequences in the sample, more than 13% were seen once. Material for sequencing was memory CD4+ T cells from blood. The receptors were sampled from a female donor in good health, serving as a healthy control.

A few counts support this clonotype. This chain connects TRBV27 to TRBJ1-2; tentatively, D is TRBD1 (5 bases). Per the germline V gene, CDR1 is MNHEY and CDR2 is SMNVEV (reference sequence). The CDR3 loop spans 13 amino acids. V shed 0 bases and J shed 7 bases, with 9 bases lying between them. CDR3 bases: TGTGCCAGCAGTTTATCAGGGGTTGGTGGCTACACCTTC. Amino acids: CASSLSGVGGYTF.

The chain uses TRBV7-2 and TRBJ2-1; the D is unclear. CDR1 and CDR2 (germline): SGHTA, FQGNSA. This CDR3 has 14 amino acids. The V end lost 5 bases, the J end lost 3 bases, and 11 bases lay between the germline ends. In DNA, the CDR3 is TGTGCCAGCAGCCTAGTGCAGCGCTACAATGAGCAGTTCTTC. It specifies CASSLVQRYNEQFF.

The chain combines TRBV7-2 with TRBJ2-5, with TRBD1 identical over 8 bases. The CDR3 spans 15 residues. The junction had 10 bases not matched to a gene; V was cut back by 5 bases and J by 5 bases. Germline loops: CDR1 SGHTA, CDR2 FQGNSA. DNA for the CDR3: TGTGCCAGCAGCATTGACAGGGGTGGGTGGGAGACCCAGTACTTC. This gives the protein CASSIDRGGWETQYF. Drawing the rest from reference TRBV7-2 and TRBJ2-5, the complete variable domain is GAGVSQSPSNKVTEKGKDVELRCDPISGHTALYWYRQSLGQGLEFLIYFQGNSAPDKSGLPSDRFSAERTGGSVSTLTIQRTQQEDSAVYLCASSIDRGGWETQYFGPGTRLLVL.

This clonotype appeared a few times. This chain connects TRBV10-3 to TRBJ2-2, with TRBD2 matching over 10 bases. The junction had 10 bases not matched to a gene; V was cut back by 8 bases and J by 4 bases. The CDR3 sequence is 16 residues long. Per the germline V gene, CDR1 is ENHRY and CDR2 is SYGVKD. The CDR3 loop reads CAISSSGSVTTGELFF. DNA for the CDR3: TGTGCCATCTCATCTAGCGGGAGTGTAACCACCGGGGAGCTGTTTTTT.

This clonotype came up many times. The rearrangement uses TRBV7-2 and TRBJ1-2, with D maybe TRBD1 (5 bases). CDR1 and CDR2 from the germline V gene are SGHTA and FQGNSA. The CDR3 extends over 15 amino acids. V lost 5 bases and J lost 3, with 16 bases in between. The CDR3 reads CASSPSGGRDYGYTF. In nucleotides, the CDR3 is TGTGCCAGCAGCCCGTCGGGCGGCAGGGACTATGGCTACACCTTC.

This clonotype has a handful of counts. The chain has TRBV3-1 and TRBJ2-7; 9 bases line up with TRBD1. This CDR3 has 15 amino acids. Germline-derived CDR1 and CDR2 are LGHDT and YNNKEL (reference sequence). Trimming cost V 5 bases and J 3 bases; bases outside gene matches: 8. The CDR3 reads CASSKGTGLGYEQYF. CDR3 DNA sequence: TGTGCCAGCAGCAAAGGGACAGGGCTTGGCTACGAGCAGTACTTC.

V usage is TRBV5-5 and J usage is TRBJ2-7; D call uncertain. CDR1 is SGHKS, CDR2 YYEKEE, per germline (reference sequence). The CDR3 extends over 15 amino acids. V lost 6 bases, J lost 4 bases, and 20 bases lay in between. CDR3 sequence: CASKNDGSSPYEQYF. The CDR3, as DNA: TGTGCCAGCAAGAACGACGGATCCTCCCCTTACGAGCAGTACTTC.

This clonotype was counted at least ten times. CDR3 protein: CASSQAHQDTQYF. The CDR3 bases are TGCGCCAGCAGCCAAGCGCACCAGGATACGCAGTATTTT. The V and J genes are TRBV4-1 and TRBJ2-3; D remains unclear. The germline V and J ends were trimmed by 1 base and 6 bases, with 8 bases remaining between them. Germline-derived CDR1 and CDR2 are MGHRA and YSYEKL. The CDR3 length is 13 residues.

V usage is TRBV12-5 and J usage is TRBJ2-4; 8 bases map to TRBD1. This CDR3 contains 14 residues. Trimming at V came to 2 bases and at J to 6 bases, leaving 3 bases not matched to a gene. Germline CDR1 LGHNT, CDR2 FRNRAP. The chain's CDR3 is CASGLTGGSNIQYF. CDR3 DNA sequence: TGTGCTAGTGGTTTGACAGGGGGATCAAACATTCAGTACTTC.

CDR3 loop: CAIQGEYTEAFF. As DNA, the CDR3 is TGTGCCATCCAGGGGGAGTACACTGAAGCTTTCTTT. The rearrangement uses TRBV10-3 and TRBJ1-1; 7 positions match TRBD1. The CDR3 is made up of 12 amino acids. Germline loops: CDR1 ENHRY, CDR2 SYGVKD. V lost 8 bases and J lost 3; bases outside the gene matches: 3.

This clonotype was found many times. The chain links TRBV20-1 to TRBJ2-1, with a possible D match to TRBD1 (6 bases). This CDR3 has 15 residues. Germline CDR1 reads DFQATT; CDR2 reads SNEGSKA (reference sequence). With 6 bases removed from V and 6 bases from J, the gap between germline ends came to 21 bases. The CDR3 DNA sequence: TGCAGTGCGGTGGCCCAGGAACAGGGATCCAATGAGCAGTTCTTC. Protein product: CSAVAQEQGSNEQFF.

This clonotype was seen ten or more times. The chain employs TRBV20-1 and TRBJ1-6; maybe TRBD1 (5 bases). V lost 0 bases to trimming and J lost 7 bases, with 10 bases between them. Germline V gives CDR1 DFQATT, CDR2 SNEGSKA (reference sequence). There are 14 residues in the CDR3. Here the CDR3 DNA reads TGCAGTGCTAGAGAAGGGACCGTAAATTCACCCCTCCACTTT. Protein sequence: CSAREGTVNSPLHF.

The chain employs TRBV7-9 and TRBJ1-5; tentatively, D is TRBD1 (5 bases). CDR1 and CDR2 (germline): SEHNR, FQNEAQ (reference sequence). V lost 1 base and J 7 bases, leaving 20 bases between the germline ends. The CDR3 is made up of 17 amino acids. The CDR3 is CASSLVSGRVIGQPQHF. In DNA form, the CDR3 reads TGTGCCAGCAGCTTAGTAAGCGGCAGGGTCATTGGACAGCCCCAGCATTTT.

This clonotype was detected ten times or more. The chain is built from TRBV7-2 and TRBJ2-7; TRBD1 is a possible D gene (5 bases). V was pared by 4 bases and J by 3 bases, with 10 bases between. Germline CDR1 and CDR2: SGHTA and FQGNSA. This CDR3 is 13 amino acids long. CDR3 protein: CASSYDRLYEQYF. The CDR3 DNA reads as TGTGCCAGCAGCTACGACAGACTCTACGAGCAGTACTTC.

This rearrangement joins TRBV27 to TRBJ2-1; D possibly matches TRBD1 or TRBD2 (5 bases each). Trimming left V 5 bases short and J 0 bases short, with 17 bases between. Per germline, CDR1 MNHEY and CDR2 SMNVEV (reference sequence). The CDR3 has 17 amino acids. The CDR3 region has the DNA TGTGCCAGCAGTCCCCCCGGGGCCACAAGCTCCTACAATGAGCAGTTCTTC. It is translated as CASSPPGATSSYNEQFF.